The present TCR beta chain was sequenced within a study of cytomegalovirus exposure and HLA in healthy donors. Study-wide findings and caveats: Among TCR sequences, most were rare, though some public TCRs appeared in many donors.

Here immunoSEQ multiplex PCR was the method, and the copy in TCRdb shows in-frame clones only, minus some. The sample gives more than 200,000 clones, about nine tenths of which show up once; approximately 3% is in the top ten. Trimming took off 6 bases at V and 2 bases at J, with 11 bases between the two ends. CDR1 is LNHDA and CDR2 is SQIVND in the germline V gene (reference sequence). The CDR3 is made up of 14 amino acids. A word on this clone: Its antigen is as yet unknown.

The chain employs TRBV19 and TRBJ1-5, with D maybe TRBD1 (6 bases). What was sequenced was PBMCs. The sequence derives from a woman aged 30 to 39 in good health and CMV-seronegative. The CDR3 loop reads CASSFSGGNQPQHF. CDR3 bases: TGTGCCAGTAGCTTCTCAGGGGGCAATCAGCCCCAGCATTTT.